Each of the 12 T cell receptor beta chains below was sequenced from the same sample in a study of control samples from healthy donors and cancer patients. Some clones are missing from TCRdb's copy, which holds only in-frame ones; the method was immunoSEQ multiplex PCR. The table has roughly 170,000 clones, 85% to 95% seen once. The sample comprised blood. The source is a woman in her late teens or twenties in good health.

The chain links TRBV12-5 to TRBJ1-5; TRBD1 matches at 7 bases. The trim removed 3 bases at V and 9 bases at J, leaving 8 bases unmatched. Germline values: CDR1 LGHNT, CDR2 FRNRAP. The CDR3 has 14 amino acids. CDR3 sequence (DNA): TGTGCTAGTGGTTTCTCAGGGGGGGGTCGGCCCCAGCATTTT. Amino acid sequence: CASGFSGGGRPQHF.

The CDR3 DNA reads TGTGCCAGCAGCGATACCAGGGGTGAGACCCAGTACTTC. It yields the protein CASSDTRGETQYF. The V call is TRBV13, the J call TRBJ2-5, with D perhaps TRBD1 (6 bases). From germline, CDR1 is PRHDT and CDR2 FYEKMQ (reference sequence). The CDR3 extends over 13 amino acids. V lost 5 bases, J lost 5 bases, and 12 bases lay in between.

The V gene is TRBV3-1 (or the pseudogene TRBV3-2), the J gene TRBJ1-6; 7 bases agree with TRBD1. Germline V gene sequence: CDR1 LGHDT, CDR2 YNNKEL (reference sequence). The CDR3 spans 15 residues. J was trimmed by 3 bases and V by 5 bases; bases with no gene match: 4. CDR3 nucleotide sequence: TGTGCCAGCAGCAACTACAGGGGCTATAATTCACCCCTCCACTTT. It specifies CASSNYRGYNSPLHF.

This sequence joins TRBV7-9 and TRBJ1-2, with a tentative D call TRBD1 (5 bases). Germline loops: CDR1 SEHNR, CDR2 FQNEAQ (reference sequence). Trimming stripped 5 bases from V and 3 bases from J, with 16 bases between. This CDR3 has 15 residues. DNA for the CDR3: TGTGCCAGCAGCCCAGGCGGGGCTACCGACTATGGCTACACCTTC. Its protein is CASSPGGATDYGYTF.

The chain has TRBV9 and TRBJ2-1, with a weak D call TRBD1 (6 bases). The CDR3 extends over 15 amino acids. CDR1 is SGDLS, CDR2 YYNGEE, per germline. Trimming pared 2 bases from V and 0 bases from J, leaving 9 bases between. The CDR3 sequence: CASSVDRSSYNEQFF. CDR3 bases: TGTGCCAGCAGCGTTGACAGGAGCTCCTACAATGAGCAGTTCTTC.

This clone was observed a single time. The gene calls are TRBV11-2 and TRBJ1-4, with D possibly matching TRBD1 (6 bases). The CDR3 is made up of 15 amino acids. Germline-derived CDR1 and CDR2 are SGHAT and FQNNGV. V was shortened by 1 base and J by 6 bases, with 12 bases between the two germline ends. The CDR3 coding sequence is TGTGCCAGCAGCTTAGTAGGGGGGCTCGATGAAAAACTGTTTTTT. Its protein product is CASSLVGGLDEKLFF.

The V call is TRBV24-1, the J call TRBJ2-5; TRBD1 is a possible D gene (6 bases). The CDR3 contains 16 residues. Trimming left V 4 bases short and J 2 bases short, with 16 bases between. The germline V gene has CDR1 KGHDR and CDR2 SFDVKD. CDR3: CATSDQTQGSQETQYF. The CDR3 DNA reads TGTGCCACCAGTGACCAAACACAGGGATCACAAGAGACCCAGTACTTC.

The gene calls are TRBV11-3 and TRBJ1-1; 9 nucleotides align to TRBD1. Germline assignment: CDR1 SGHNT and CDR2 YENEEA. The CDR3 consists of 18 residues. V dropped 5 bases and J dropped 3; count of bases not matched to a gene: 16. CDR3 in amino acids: CASSAGQGSRLRDTEAFF. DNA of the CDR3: TGTGCCAGCAGCGCGGGACAGGGAAGCCGTTTAAGGGACACTGAAGCTTTCTTT.

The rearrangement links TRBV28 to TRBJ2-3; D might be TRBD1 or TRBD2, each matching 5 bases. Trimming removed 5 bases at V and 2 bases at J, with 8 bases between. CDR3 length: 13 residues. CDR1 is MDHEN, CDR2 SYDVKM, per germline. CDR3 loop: CASSVGTTDTQYF. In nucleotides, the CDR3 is TGTGCCAGCAGTGTTGGGACCACAGATACGCAGTATTTT.

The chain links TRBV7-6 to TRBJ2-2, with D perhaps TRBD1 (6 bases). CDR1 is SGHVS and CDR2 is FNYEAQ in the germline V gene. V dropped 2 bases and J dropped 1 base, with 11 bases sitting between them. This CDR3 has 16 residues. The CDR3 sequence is CASSLMLGQNTGELFF. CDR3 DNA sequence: TGTGCCAGCAGCTTAATGCTGGGACAGAACACCGGGGAGCTGTTTTTT.

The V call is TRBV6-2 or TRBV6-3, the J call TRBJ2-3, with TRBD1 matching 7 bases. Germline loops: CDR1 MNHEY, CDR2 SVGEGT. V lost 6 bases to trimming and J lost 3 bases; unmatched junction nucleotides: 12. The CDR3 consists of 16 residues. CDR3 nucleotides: TGTGCCAGCAGCCCAATTGACAGGGTTAGAACAGATACGCAGTATTTT. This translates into CASSPIDRVRTDTQYF.

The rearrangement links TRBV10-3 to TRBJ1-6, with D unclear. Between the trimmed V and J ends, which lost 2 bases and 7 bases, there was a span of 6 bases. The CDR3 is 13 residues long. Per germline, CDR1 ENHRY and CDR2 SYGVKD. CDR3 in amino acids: CAISETQNSPLHF. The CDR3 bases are TGTGCCATCAGTGAGACCCAGAATTCACCCCTCCACTTT.